Detailed here is one TCR beta chain. This CDR3 contains 13 residues. Germline CDR1 and CDR2: SQVTM and ANQGSEA. V trimming: 4 bases; J trimming: 7 bases; junction bases outside the gene matches: 8. This sample is drawn from a study of blood T cell repertoires in COVID-19. The wider study: COVID-19 samples collected from the United States, Italy and Spain covered acute and convalescent phases.

The data were produced by immunoSEQ multiplex PCR, yet TCRdb's version contains in-frame clones alone and is incomplete. The sample comprises about 120,000 clones, around 86% of which are singletons, and around 4% rests with the top ten. V gene TRBV29-1 combines with J gene TRBJ1-2; the match to TRBD1 covers 8 bases. This receptor was taken from a man aged 35-49 years with acute or convalescent COVID-19. Input material: peripheral blood. CDR3 DNA: TGCAGCGTTGCCCCAGGGGGCGGGGTTGGCTACACCTTC. This translates into CSVAPGGGVGYTF.